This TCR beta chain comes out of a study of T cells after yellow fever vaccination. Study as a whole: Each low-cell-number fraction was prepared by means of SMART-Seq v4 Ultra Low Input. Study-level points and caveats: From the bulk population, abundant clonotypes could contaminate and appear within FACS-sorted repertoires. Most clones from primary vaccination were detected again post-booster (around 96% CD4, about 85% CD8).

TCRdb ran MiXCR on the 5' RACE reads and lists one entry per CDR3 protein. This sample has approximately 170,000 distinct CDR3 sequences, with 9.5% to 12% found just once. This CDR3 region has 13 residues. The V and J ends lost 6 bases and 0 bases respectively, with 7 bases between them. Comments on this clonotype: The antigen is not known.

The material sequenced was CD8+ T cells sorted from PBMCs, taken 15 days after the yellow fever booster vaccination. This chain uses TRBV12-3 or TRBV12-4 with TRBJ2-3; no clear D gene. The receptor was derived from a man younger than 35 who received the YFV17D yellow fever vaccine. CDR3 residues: CASSRSSTDTQYF. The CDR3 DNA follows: TGTGCCAGCAGCCGGTCAAGCACAGATACGCAGTATTTT.